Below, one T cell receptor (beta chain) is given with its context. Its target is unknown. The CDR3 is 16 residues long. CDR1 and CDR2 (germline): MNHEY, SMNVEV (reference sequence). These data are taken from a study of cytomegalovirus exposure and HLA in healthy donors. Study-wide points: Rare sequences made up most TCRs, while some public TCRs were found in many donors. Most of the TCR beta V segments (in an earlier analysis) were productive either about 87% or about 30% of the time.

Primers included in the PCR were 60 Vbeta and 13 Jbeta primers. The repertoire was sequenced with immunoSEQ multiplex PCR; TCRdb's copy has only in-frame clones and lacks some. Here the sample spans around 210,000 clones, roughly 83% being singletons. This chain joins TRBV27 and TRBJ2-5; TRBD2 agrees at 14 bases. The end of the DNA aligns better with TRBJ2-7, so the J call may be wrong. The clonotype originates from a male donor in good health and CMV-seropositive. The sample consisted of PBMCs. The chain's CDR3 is CASSRRLAGGPDEQYF. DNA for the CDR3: TGTGCCAGCAGCCGGCGACTAGCGGGAGGGCCTGACGAGCAGTACTTC.